This T cell receptor (delta chain) was identified during a study of γδ T cells in repeated Plasmodium falciparum infection (dated by TCRdb to about 2021). Notes on the research overall: In the natural-infection arm, Malian children exposed to intense seasonal malaria transmission were enrolled and compared against age and gender matched Australian children. The gammadelta TCR repertoires from Mali were analysed in two ways: cross-sectionally during periods with no transmission, and longitudinally across episodes of acute febrile malaria. Samples were collected from controlled-infection subjects at baseline, immediately before selected infections, and 21 days after each infection. The study looked at how repeated Plasmodium falciparum infection shapes the human gammadelta T cell repertoire, using both natural infection in Mali and controlled human malaria infection. Four controlled human malaria infections were administered to five malaria-naive U.S. adults over approximately 600 days by bites from P. falciparum NF54-infected Anopheles stephensi mosquitoes. Findings and caveats that apply to the study as a whole: Generalizability was limited because the Malian cohort came from a small rural village made up predominantly of one ethnic group. Because the controlled-infection cohort was small, analysis of inter-individual variability in gammadelta T cell responses was limited. Waves of new clonotype selection in Vdelta2-negative, largely Vdelta1+, gammadelta TCR repertoires appeared to be driven by repeated controlled infections. Vgamma9/Vdelta2+ TCR repertoires kept a highly stable polyclonal repertoire across time and infection, and many TCRgamma sequences overlapped between individuals. Compared with the repertoires of Australian children, the Vdelta2-negative gammadelta TCR repertoires of Malian children appeared more clonally expanded, less diverse and less shared.

Receptor amplification or capture employed multiplex PCR. TCRdb lists the instrument as Illumina MiSeq. Both TCR gamma (TRG) and TCR delta (TRD) chains were sequenced from each sorted gammadelta T cell sample. Per the original workflow: Clonotype tree plots, accumulated frequency of the top 20 clonotypes, diversity index (DI) and D75 metrics were included in the repertoire analyses. Public reads were reanalyzed in TCRdb with CATT, and rows carrying the same DNA were merged afterwards. The V and J calls and clone size come from TCRdb's table, not from the authors' own analysis. Recorded for this sample are tens of thousands of delta-chain clones; roughly 1.4% of them occurred a single time. 7% to 9.5% of the sample lies in the top ten. This clone was recorded a few times. Its antigen is not yet known. TCRdb has a much larger clone's protein, which differs at residue 14 from the translation of this DNA, likely because of a read error; what is shown is the protein translated from the DNA.

For bulk TCR repertoire analysis, Vgamma9/Vdelta2+ and Vdelta2-negative gammadelta T cell populations were flow-sorted out of peripheral blood mononuclear cells. Including cysteine and phenylalanine, the CDR3 has 17 amino acids. Of the read, only the CDR3 DNA is kept; its 51 bases are in frame from base 1. Reading the germline V gene gives CDR1 TSWWSYY and CDR2 QGS. The chain is assembled from TRDV1 and TRDJ1; TRDD2 is possibly the D segment (5 matching bases). The J gene, not given by TCRdb, was assigned here from a germline match of the nucleotide sequence. The source material was gamma-delta T cells from blood. The sequence was obtained from a pool of human donors (malaria-infected and uninfected, not separated). The CDR3 in this case is CALGGFPYSKGTDELIF. The nucleotides are TGTGCTCTTGGTGGGTTTCCCTACTCAAAGGGCACCGATGAACTCATCTTT.